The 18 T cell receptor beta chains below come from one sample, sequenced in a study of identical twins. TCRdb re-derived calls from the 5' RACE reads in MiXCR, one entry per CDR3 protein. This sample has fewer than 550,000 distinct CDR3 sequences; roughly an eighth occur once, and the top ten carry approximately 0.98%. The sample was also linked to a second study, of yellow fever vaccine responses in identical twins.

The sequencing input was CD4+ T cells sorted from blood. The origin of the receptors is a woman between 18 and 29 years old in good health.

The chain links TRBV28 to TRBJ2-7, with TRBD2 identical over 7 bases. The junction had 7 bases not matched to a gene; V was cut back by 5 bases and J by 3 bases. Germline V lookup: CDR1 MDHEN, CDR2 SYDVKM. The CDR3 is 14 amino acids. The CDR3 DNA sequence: TGTGCCAGCAGTGCGCCGACTAGCCGCTACGAGCAGTACTTC. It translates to CASSAPTSRYEQYF.

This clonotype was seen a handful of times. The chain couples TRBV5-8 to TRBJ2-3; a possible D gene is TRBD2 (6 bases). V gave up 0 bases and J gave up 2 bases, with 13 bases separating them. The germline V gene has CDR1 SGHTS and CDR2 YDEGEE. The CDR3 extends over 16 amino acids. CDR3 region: CASSLGKGGITDTQYF. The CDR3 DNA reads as TGTGCCAGCAGCTTGGGTAAAGGAGGGATCACAGATACGCAGTATTTT.

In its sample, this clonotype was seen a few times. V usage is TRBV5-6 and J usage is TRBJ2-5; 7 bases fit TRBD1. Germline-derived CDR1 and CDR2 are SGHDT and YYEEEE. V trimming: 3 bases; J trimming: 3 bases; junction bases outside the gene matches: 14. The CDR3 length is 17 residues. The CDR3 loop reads CASSSVSTGILEETQYF. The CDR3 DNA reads TGTGCCAGCAGCTCCGTCTCGACAGGGATATTAGAAGAGACCCAGTACTTC.

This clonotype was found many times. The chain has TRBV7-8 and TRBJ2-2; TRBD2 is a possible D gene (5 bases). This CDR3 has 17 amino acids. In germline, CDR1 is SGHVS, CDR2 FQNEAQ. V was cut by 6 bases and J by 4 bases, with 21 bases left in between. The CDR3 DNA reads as TGTGCCAGCAGGACCGGAGGCCTAGCTCGGGTCACCGGGGAGCTGTTTTTT. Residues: CASRTGGLARVTGELFF.

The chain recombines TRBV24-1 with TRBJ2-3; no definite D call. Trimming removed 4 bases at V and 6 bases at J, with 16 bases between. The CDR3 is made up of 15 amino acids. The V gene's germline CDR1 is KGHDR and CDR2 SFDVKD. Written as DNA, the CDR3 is TGTGCCACCAGTGACTCGGCCAGAGGCGGCGATACGCAGTATTTT. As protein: CATSDSARGGDTQYF.

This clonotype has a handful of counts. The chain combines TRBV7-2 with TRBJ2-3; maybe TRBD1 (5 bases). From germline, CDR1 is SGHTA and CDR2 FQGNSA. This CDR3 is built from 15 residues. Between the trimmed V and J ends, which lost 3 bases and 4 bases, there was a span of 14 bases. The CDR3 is CASSFTPLGADTQYF. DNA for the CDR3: TGTGCCAGCAGCTTTACGCCTTTAGGGGCAGATACGCAGTATTTT.

The CDR3 spells CASSLIAGTSGITDTQYF. The DNA for the CDR3 is TGTGCCAGCAGCTTAATTGCTGGGACTAGCGGAATCACAGATACGCAGTATTTT. This sequence joins TRBV11-2 and TRBJ2-3, with 11 bases that match TRBD2. V gave up 2 bases and J gave up 2 bases; unmatched junction bases: 9. The CDR3 has 18 amino acids. Germline V CDR1 and CDR2: SGHAT, FQNNGV.

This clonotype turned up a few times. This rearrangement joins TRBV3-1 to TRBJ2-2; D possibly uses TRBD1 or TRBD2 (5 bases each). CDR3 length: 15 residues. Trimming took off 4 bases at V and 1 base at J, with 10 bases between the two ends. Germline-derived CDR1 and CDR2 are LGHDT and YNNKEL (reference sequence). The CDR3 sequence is CASSRSGGNTGELFF. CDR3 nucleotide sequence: TGTGCCAGCAGCCGGTCTGGGGGGAACACCGGGGAGCTGTTTTTT.

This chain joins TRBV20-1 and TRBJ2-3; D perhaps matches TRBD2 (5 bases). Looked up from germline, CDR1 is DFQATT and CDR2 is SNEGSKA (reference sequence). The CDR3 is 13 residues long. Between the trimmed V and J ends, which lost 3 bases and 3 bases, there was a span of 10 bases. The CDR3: CSASGVGTDTQYF. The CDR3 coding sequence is TGCAGTGCTAGCGGGGTCGGGACAGATACGCAGTATTTT.

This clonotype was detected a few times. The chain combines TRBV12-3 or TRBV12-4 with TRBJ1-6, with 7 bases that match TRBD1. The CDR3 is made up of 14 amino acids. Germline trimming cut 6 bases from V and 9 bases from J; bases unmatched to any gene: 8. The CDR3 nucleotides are TGTGCCAGCAGGGGTACAGGGGACAGTTCACCCCTCCACTTT. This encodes CASRGTGDSSPLHF.

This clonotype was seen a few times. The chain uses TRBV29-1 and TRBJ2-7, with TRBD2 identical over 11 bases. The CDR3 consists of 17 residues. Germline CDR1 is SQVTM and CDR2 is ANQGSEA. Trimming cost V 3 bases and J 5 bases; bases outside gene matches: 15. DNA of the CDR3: TGCAGCGTTGACAGGGGCTCAACTAGCGGGAGTATACACGAGCAGTACTTC. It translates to CSVDRGSTSGSIHEQYF.

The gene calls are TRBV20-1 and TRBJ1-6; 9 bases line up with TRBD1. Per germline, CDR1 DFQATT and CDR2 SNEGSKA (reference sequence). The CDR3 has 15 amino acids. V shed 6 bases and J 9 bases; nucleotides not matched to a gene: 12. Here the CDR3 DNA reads TGCAGTGCCGAAGTGGGGACAGGGTACTTTTCACCCCTCCACTTT. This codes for CSAEVGTGYFSPLHF.

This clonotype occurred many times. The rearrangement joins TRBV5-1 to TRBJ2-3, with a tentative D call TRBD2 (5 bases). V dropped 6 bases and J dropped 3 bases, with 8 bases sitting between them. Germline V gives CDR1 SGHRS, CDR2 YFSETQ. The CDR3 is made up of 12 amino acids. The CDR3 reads CASKRETDTQYF. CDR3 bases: TGCGCCAGCAAGAGGGAGACAGATACGCAGTATTTT. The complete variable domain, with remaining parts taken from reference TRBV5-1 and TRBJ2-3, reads KAGVTQTPRYLIKTRGQQVTLSCSPISGHRSVSWYQQTPGQGLQFLFEYFSETQRNKGNFPGRFSGRQFSNSRSEMNVSTLELGDSALYLCASKRETDTQYFGPGTRLTVL.

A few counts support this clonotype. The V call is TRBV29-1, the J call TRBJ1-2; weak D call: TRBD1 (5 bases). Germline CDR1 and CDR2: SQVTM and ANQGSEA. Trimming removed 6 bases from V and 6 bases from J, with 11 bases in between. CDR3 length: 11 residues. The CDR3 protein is CSVFGTNGYTF. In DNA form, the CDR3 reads TGCAGCGTCTTCGGGACCAATGGCTACACCTTC.

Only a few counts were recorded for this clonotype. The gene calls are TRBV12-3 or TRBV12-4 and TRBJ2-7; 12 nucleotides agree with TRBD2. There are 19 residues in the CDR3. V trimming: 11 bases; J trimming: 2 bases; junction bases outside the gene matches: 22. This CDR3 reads CAFCKDATSGRVVTYEQYF. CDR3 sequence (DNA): TGTGCCTTCTGCAAAGACGCGACTAGCGGGAGAGTAGTAACCTACGAGCAGTACTTC.

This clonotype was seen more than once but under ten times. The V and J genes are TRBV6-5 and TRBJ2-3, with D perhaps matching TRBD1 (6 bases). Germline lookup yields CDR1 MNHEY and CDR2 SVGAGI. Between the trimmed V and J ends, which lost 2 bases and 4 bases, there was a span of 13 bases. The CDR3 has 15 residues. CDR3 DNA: TGTGCCAGCAGTTACCAACAGGGTAGGGCAGATACGCAGTATTTT. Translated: CASSYQQGRADTQYF.

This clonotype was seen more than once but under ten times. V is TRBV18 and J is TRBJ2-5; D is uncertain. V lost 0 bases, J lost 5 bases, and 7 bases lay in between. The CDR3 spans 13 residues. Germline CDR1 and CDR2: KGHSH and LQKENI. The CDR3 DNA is TGTGCCAGCTCACCACCGTCGTATGAGACCCAGTACTTC. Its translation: CASSPPSYETQYF.

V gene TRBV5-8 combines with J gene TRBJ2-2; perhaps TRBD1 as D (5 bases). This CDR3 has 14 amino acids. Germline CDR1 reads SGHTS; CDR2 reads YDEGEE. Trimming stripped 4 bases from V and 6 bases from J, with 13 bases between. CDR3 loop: CASSILRVSGELFF. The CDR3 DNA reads TGTGCCAGCAGCATCCTCAGGGTTTCCGGGGAGCTGTTTTTT.